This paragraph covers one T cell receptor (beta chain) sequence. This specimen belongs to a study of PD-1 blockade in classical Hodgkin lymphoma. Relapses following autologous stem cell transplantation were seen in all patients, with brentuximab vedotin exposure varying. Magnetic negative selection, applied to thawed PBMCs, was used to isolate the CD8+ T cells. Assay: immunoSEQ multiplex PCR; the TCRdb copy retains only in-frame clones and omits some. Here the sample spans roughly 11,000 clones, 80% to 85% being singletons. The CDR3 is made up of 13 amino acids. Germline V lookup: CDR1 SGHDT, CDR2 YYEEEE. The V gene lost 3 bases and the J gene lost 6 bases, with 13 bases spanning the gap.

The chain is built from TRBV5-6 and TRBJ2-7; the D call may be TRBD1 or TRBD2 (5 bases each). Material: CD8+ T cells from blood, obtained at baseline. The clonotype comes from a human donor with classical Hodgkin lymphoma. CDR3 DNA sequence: TGTGCCAGCAGCTCGGGGTCCAGGGTCGAGCAGTACTTC. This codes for CASSSGSRVEQYF.